This TCR beta chain came from a study of technical replicates of blood from a few donors (dated by TCRdb to the late 2010s). As regards this clone: Its specific antigen is unknown. Nothing much larger sits one base from this clone, and base qualities are not available.

Based on the germline V gene, the CDR1 and CDR2 sequences are ENHRY and SYGVKD. The junction shows trimming of 0 bases on V and 8 bases on J, and the gene matches do not reach 5 bases of it. From its cysteine to its phenylalanine, the CDR3 spans 15 amino acids. The only DNA kept is the CDR3, 45 bases in frame from the first base. The library was produced with the immunoSEQ multiplex PCR assay. TCRdb carries this immuneACCESS record with in-frame sequences only. Its versions omit some clonotypes, under half of them owing to an unresolved V gene in the studies checked, with the rest unexplained. This sample has roughly 9,900 clones in its table, and around 94% of those were observed once. The ten most abundant clones make up roughly 6.8% of the sample.

The receptor was derived from a human donor in good health. The sequence links TRBV10-3 to TRBJ2-1, with 9 middle bases fitting TRBD2. The material sequenced was PBMCs. The encoded CDR3 is CAISESAGGRDEQFF. The DNA reads TGTGCCATCAGTGAGTCGGCGGGAGGGCGGGATGAGCAGTTCTTC.